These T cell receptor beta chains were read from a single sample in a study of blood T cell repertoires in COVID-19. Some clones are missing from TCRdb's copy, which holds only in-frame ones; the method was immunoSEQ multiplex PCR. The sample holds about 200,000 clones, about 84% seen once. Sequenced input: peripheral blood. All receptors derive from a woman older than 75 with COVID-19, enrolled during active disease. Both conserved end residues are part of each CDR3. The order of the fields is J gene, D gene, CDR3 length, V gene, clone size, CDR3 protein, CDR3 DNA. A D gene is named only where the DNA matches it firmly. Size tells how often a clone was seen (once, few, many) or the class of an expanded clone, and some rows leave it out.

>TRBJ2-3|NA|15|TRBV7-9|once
CASSLTRPGTDTQYF
TGTGCCAGCAGCTTAACCAGGCCTGGCACAGATACGCAGTATTTT
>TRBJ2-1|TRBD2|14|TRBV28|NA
CASSLAGVYNEQFF
TGTGCCAGCAGTCTAGCGGGAGTCTACAATGAGCAGTTCTTC
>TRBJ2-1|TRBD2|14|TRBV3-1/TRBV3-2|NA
CASSQSGADNEQFF
TGTGCCAGCAGCCAAAGCGGGGCGGACAATGAGCAGTTCTTC
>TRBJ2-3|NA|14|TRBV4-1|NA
CASSQSGDTDTQYF
TGCGCCAGCAGCCAATCGGGGGACACAGATACGCAGTATTTT
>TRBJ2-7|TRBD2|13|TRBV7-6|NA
CASSPGTRSEQYF
TGTGCCAGCAGTCCCGGGACTAGAAGTGAGCAGTACTTC
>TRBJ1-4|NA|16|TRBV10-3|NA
CAISETGQTPNEKLFF
TGTGCCATCAGTGAGACTGGACAGACCCCTAATGAAAAACTGTTTTTT
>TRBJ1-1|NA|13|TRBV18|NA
CASSPGANTEAFF
TGTGCCAGCTCACCAGGAGCGAACACTGAAGCTTTCTTT
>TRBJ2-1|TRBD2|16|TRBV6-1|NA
CASSESRRGGRGEQFF
TGTGCCAGCAGTGAAAGCAGGCGGGGGGGCCGTGGGGAGCAGTTCTTC
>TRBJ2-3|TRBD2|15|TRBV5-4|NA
CASSLVERGLDTQYF
TGTGCCAGCAGCTTGGTTGAGCGGGGATTAGATACGCAGTATTTT
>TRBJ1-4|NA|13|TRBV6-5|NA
CASMEGLNEKLFF
TGTGCCAGCATGGAGGGTCTTAATGAAAAACTGTTTTTT
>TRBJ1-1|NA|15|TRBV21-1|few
CASSKSGTGGTEAFF
TGTGCCAGCAGCAAATCCGGGACAGGGGGGACTGAAGCTTTCTTT
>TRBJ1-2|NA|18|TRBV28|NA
CASSLRGIGAFLNYGYTF
TGTGCCAGCAGTTTGCGAGGGATCGGCGCCTTTTTAAACTATGGCTACACCTTC
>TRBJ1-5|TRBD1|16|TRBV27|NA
CASRTGGGSLGQPQHF
TGTGCCAGCAGGACAGGGGGAGGTTCGTTAGGTCAGCCCCAGCATTTT
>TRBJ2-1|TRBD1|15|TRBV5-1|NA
CASSVTGTGGDEQFF
TGCGCCAGCAGCGTTACCGGGACAGGGGGCGATGAGCAGTTCTTC
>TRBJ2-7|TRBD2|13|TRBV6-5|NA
CAAMAGGPYEQYF
TGTGCCGCAATGGCGGGAGGCCCCTACGAGCAGTACTTC
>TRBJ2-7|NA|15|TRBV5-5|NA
CASSLAGGPDYEQYF
TGTGCCAGCAGCTTGGCCGGGGGGCCCGACTACGAGCAGTACTTC
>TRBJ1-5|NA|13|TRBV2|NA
CASKRDTNQPQHF
TGTGCCAGCAAGAGGGACACTAATCAGCCCCAGCATTTT
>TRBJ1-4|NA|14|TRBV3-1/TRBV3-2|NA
CASSQRGGGEKLFF
TGTGCCAGCAGCCAAAGGGGTGGTGGTGAAAAACTGTTTTTT
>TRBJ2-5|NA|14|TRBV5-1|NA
CASSYGGGGETQYF
TGCGCCAGCAGCTATGGGGGGGGCGGGGAGACCCAGTACTTC
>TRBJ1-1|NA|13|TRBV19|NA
CASSKAVYTEAFF
TGTGCCAGTAGCAAAGCTGTCTACACTGAAGCTTTCTTT
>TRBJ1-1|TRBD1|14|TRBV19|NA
CASSTSGTVVDAFF
TGTGCCAGTAGTACCTCCGGGACAGTCGTTGACGCTTTCTTT
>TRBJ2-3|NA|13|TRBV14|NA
CASSQGYTDTQYF
TGTGCCAGCAGCCAAGGCTACACAGATACGCAGTATTTT
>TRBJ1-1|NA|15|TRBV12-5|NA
CASGLVFGRGAEAFF
TGTGCTAGTGGTTTGGTATTTGGGCGGGGGGCTGAAGCTTTCTTT
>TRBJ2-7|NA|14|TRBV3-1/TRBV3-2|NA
CASSQSARRDEQYF
TGTGCCAGCAGCCAATCCGCCAGGCGCGACGAGCAGTACTTC
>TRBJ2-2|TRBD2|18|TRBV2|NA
CASSERGLAGAHTGELFF
TGTGCCAGCAGTGAACGGGGGCTAGCGGGAGCTCACACCGGGGAGCTGTTTTTT
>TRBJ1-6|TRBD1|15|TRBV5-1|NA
CASSPGQGVDSPLHF
TGCGCCAGCAGCCCCGGACAGGGAGTAGATTCACCCCTCCACTTT
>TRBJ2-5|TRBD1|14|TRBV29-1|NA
CSVEWGQSQETQYF
TGCAGCGTTGAGTGGGGACAGTCCCAAGAGACCCAGTACTTC
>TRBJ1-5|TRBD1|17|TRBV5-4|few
CAMIHSTGGNGNQPQHF
TGTGCCATGATACACTCGACAGGGGGCAACGGCAATCAGCCCCAGCATTTT
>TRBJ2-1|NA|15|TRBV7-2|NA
CASSRFGTESDEQFF
TGTGCCAGCAGCAGATTCGGGACTGAGAGCGATGAGCAGTTCTTC
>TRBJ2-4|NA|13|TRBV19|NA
CASSIRENRIQYF
TGTGCCAGTAGTATTCGGGAGAATCGCATTCAGTACTTC
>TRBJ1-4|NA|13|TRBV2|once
CASSDAENEKLFF
TGTGCCAGCAGTGATGCGGAGAATGAAAAACTGTTTTTT
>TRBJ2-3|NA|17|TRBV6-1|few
CASSELRGRGNTDTQYF
TGTGCCAGCAGTGAACTGAGGGGGCGGGGAAACACAGATACGCAGTATTTT
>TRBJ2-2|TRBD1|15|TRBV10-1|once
CASSVLQGAGGELFF
TGCGCCAGCAGTGTTTTGCAGGGGGCTGGCGGGGAGCTGTTTTTT
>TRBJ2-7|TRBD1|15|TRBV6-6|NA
CASSYSVQGAYEQYF
TGTGCCAGCAGTTACTCTGTTCAGGGGGCCTACGAGCAGTACTTC
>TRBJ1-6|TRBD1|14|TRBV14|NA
CASSQGQRNSPLHF
TGTGCCAGCAGCCAGGGACAGAGAAATTCACCCCTCCACTTT
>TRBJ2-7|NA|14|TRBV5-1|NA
CASSYRDFGYEQYF
TGCGCCAGCAGCTACAGGGATTTTGGATACGAGCAGTACTTC
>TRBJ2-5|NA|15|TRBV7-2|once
CASSPPSGGPGAQYF
TGTGCCAGCAGTCCACCGAGCGGCGGTCCCGGGGCCCAGTACTTC
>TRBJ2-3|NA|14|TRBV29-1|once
CSVAEDQPEDTQYF
TGCAGCGTTGCGGAGGACCAACCGGAGGATACGCAGTATTTT
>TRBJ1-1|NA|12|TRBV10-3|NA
CATQGSNTEAFF
TGTGCCACCCAGGGGTCGAACACTGAAGCTTTCTTT
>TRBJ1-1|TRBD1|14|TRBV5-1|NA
CASSAQGANTEAFF
TGCGCCAGCAGCGCACAGGGGGCGAACACTGAAGCTTTCTTT
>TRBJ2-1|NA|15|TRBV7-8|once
CASSTGLAAYNEQFF
TGTGCCAGCAGCACGGGACTGGCGGCTTACAATGAGCAGTTCTTC
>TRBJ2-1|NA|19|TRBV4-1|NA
CASSPAGQATTSSYNEQFF
TGCGCCAGCAGCCCCGCTGGGCAGGCCACCACGAGCTCCTACAATGAGCAGTTCTTC
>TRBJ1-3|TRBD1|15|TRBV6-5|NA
CASAVRDRDRNTIYF
TGTGCCAGCGCTGTGAGGGACAGGGACAGAAACACCATATATTTT
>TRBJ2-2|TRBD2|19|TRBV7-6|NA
CASSLALTSGSNNTGELFF
TGTGCCAGCAGCTTAGCGCTAACTAGCGGGAGTAACAACACCGGGGAGCTGTTTTTT
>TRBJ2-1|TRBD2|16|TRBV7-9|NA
CASSLARAGGSHEQFF
TGTGCCAGCAGCTTAGCGCGAGCGGGAGGGAGCCATGAGCAGTTCTTC
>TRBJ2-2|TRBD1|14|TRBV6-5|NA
CASTGQERTGELFF
TGTGCCAGCACCGGACAGGAGCGCACCGGGGAGCTGTTTTTT
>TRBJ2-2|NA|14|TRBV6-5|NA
CASCTVGNTGELFF
TGTGCCAGCTGCACAGTCGGGAACACCGGGGAGCTGTTTTTT
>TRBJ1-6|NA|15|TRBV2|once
CASSAQGRNNSPLHF
TGTGCCAGCAGCGCTCAGGGGCGAAACAATTCACCCCTCCACTTT
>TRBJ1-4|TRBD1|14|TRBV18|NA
CASSPRTGNEKLFF
TGTGCCAGCTCACCACGGACAGGGAATGAAAAACTGTTTTTT
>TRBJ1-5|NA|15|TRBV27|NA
CASSLFSYSNQPQHF
TGTGCCAGCAGTTTATTCAGTTATAGCAATCAGCCCCAGCATTTT
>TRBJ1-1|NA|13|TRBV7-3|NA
CASSAGSNTEAFF
TGTGCCAGCAGCGCGGGCTCGAACACTGAAGCTTTCTTT
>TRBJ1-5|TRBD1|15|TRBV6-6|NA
CASSDWGTGDQPQHF
TGTGCCAGCAGTGACTGGGGGACAGGGGATCAGCCCCAGCATTTT
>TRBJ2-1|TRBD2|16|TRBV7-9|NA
CASSQGLSDTYNEQFF
TGTGCCAGCAGCCAGGGACTATCAGACACATACAATGAGCAGTTCTTC
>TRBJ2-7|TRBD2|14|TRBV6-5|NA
CASSRTSGLYEQYF
TGTGCCAGCAGCCGAACTAGCGGACTCTACGAGCAGTACTTC
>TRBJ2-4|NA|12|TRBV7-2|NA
CASSLGGTIQYF
TGTGCCAGCAGCTTAGGGGGCACCATTCAGTACTTC
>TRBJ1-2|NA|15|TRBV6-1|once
CASSERGNTNYGYTF
TGTGCCAGCAGTGAAAGGGGTAATACTAACTATGGCTACACCTTC
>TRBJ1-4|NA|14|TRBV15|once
CATSIRTANEKLFF
TGTGCCACCAGCATTCGGACAGCTAATGAAAAACTGTTTTTT